Listed here is a single TCR beta chain. The antigen is undetermined. This sample is drawn from a study of STAT3 mutations in large granular lymphocyte leukemia. Study-wide findings and caveats: In T-cell large granular lymphocyte leukemia, about half of patients showed multiple immunodominant subclonotypes.

Clones were sequenced by immunoSEQ multiplex PCR, and TCRdb holds only the in-frame ones, with some missing. This sample has 15,000 or so clones, with roughly 86% found just once. This CDR3 comprises 13 residues. Trimming stripped 3 bases from V and 2 bases from J, with 6 bases between. Germline V CDR1 and CDR2: SGDLS, YYNGEE. The sequence was obtained from a man over 45 with T-cell large granular lymphocyte leukemia. Some clones in this sample may be carry-over from other donors' samples. This chain uses TRBV9 with TRBJ1-5, with D hard to call. The sequenced sample consisted of peripheral blood mononuclear cells. For the CDR3, the DNA is TGTGCCAGCAGCGATCTCGGCAATCAGCCCCAGCATTTT. Translation: CASSDLGNQPQHF.